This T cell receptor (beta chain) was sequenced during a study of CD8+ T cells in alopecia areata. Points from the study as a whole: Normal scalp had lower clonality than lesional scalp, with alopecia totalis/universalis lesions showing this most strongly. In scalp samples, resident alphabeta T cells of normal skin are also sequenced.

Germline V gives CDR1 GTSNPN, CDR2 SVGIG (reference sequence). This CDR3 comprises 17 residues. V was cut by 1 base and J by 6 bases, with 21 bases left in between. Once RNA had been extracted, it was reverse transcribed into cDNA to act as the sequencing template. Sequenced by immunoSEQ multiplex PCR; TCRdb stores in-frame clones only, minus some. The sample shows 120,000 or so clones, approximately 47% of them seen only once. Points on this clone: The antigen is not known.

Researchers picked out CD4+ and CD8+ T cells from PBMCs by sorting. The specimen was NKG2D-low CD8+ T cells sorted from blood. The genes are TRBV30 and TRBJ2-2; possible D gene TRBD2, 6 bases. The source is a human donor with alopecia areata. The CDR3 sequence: CAWSDSGRLGGSGELFF. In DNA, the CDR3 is TGTGCCTGGAGTGACTCCGGGAGACTGGGCGGCTCCGGGGAGCTGTTTTTT.